This TCR beta chain was found in a study of blood T cell repertoires in COVID-19. Measured with immunoSEQ multiplex PCR; TCRdb has only the in-frame clones, and not every one. The sample has about 330,000 clones, about 82% seen once. V trimming: 5 bases; J trimming: 8 bases; junction bases outside the gene matches: 10. This CDR3 region has 16 residues. CDR1 is SGHTA, CDR2 FQGTGA, per germline. The V gene is TRBV7-3, the J gene TRBJ2-1; 12 nucleotides line up with TRBD1. Input material: peripheral blood. This clonotype originated in a woman aged 50 to 60 with acute or convalescent COVID-19. The CDR3 DNA follows: TGTGCCAGCAGCACCAGCTCCGGGACAGGGGGCGATGAGCAGTTCTTC. It translates to CASSTSSGTGGDEQFF.